By share, the clone carrying this TCR beta chain counts as medium-sized (0.01 to 0.1%). This record belongs to a study of metastatic and nonmetastatic thyroid tumors. The CDR3 is 17 residues long. Between the trimmed V and J ends, which lost 1 base and 0 bases, there was a span of 16 bases. Germline CDR1 reads DFQATT; CDR2 reads SNEGSKA (reference sequence). Patients underwent thyroid surgery, and none had received any treatment before it. Through MiXCR, TCRdb re-clonotyped the PCR reads. The sample yields about 24,000 clones, around 20% seen once. The TCR comes from a male donor with papillary thyroid cancer or a benign thyroid nodule (not recorded which). Some clones in this sample may be carry-over from other donors' samples. The chain links TRBV20-1 to TRBJ2-1; perhaps TRBD2 as D (6 bases). Sequences were obtained from blood. CDR3 protein: CSARGISGEVSYNEQFF. The CDR3 DNA reads as TGCAGTGCTAGAGGGATTAGCGGAGAGGTCTCCTACAATGAGCAGTTCTTC.